Below are 10 T cell receptor beta chains sequenced from a single sample in a study of shared clonotypes between healthy human individuals. The repertoire was sequenced with immunoSEQ multiplex PCR; TCRdb's copy has only in-frame clones and lacks some. The sample lists roughly 520,000 clones; roughly 95% were seen once. Input material: naive CD4+ T cells sorted from blood. Subset noted: CD45RA+ positively selected. These receptors were collected from a woman aged 25 to 39 in good health.

The chain joins TRBV30 to TRBJ1-5; D uncertain. CDR3 size: 14 residues. V lost 0 bases and J lost 2, with 8 bases in between. Germline V gene lookup returns CDR1 GTSNPN and CDR2 SVGIG (reference sequence). CDR3 in amino acids: CAWSVGQGNQPQHF. The CDR3 DNA sequence: TGTGCCTGGAGTGTAGGGCAAGGCAATCAGCCCCAGCATTTT. Drawing the rest from reference TRBV30 and TRBJ1-5, the complete variable domain is SQTIHQWPATLVQPVGSPLSLECTVEGTSNPNLYWYRQAAGRGLQLLFYSVGIGQISSEVPQNLSASRPQDRQFILSSKKLLLSDSGFYLCAWSVGQGNQPQHFGDGTRLSIL.

V usage is TRBV7-2 and J usage is TRBJ1-2; possible D gene TRBD1, 5 bases. This CDR3 is built from 13 residues. V lost 1 base and J lost 8, with 11 bases in between. Germline CDR1 SGHTA, CDR2 FQGNSA. The CDR3 nucleotides are TGTGCCAGCAGCTTAGTCGTGGGGCAAGGCTACACCTTC. Protein: CASSLVVGQGYTF.

In regard to this clone: At the DNA level, this CDR3 is encoded by other sequences in the same sample as well. The chain has TRBV30 and TRBJ2-1; D gene ambiguous. Trimming removed 2 bases from V and 6 bases from J, with 5 bases in between. Germline V gene lookup returns CDR1 GTSNPN and CDR2 SVGIG (reference sequence). The CDR3 consists of 11 residues. CDR3 protein: CAWSLVNEQFF. DNA of the CDR3: TGTGCCTGGAGTCTGGTCAATGAGCAGTTCTTC.

This clone was detected only a few times. The chain combines TRBV18 with TRBJ1-5; tentatively, D is TRBD1 (5 bases). The germline gives CDR1 KGHSH, CDR2 LQKENI. This CDR3 spans 13 amino acids. V was trimmed by 3 bases and J by 7 bases, leaving 10 bases between them. CDR3 sequence (DNA): TGTGCCAGCTCACCTGTCGGGGGGCAGCCCCAGCATTTT. Protein: CASSPVGGQPQHF.

The gene calls are TRBV15 and TRBJ1-4, with TRBD1 as a possible D gene (5 bases). With 4 bases removed from V and 2 bases from J, the gap between germline ends came to 14 bases. The germline V gene has CDR1 LNHNV and CDR2 YYDKDF (reference sequence). This CDR3 contains 16 residues. The CDR3 region has the DNA TGTGCCACCAGCAAACAGGTGGGCGCGACTAATGAAAAACTGTTTTTT. Translating it yields CATSKQVGATNEKLFF.

The chain carries TRBV18 and TRBJ2-7; D uncertain. V was shortened by 2 bases and J by 3 bases, with 11 bases between the two germline ends. Germline CDR1 and CDR2: KGHSH and LQKENI. There are 14 residues in the CDR3. CDR3 region: CASSPIGRIYEQYF. The CDR3 DNA is TGTGCCAGCTCACCAATTGGACGGATCTACGAGCAGTACTTC.

The CDR3 reads CASSEFRANTEAFF. The CDR3 coding sequence is TGTGCCAGCAGTGAATTTAGGGCGAACACTGAAGCTTTCTTT. The rearrangement joins TRBV25-1 to TRBJ1-1; the D is unclear. CDR3 length: 14 amino acids. Trimming took 1 base from V and 1 from J, leaving 7 bases between them. CDR1 is MGHDK and CDR2 is SYGVNS in the germline V gene.

The chain recombines TRBV7-2 with TRBJ1-4; no definite D call. The germline V and J ends were trimmed by 5 bases and 7 bases, with 14 bases remaining between them. The CDR3 has 14 residues. Germline CDR1 and CDR2: SGHTA and FQGNSA. CDR3 nucleotides: TGTGCCAGCAGCCGAACGGGCCTGGGTGAAAAACTGTTTTTT. Its protein is CASSRTGLGEKLFF.

The chain links TRBV28 to TRBJ2-1; TRBD2 agrees at 7 bases. The junction had 11 bases not matched to a gene; V was cut back by 5 bases and J by 7 bases. Germline values: CDR1 MDHEN, CDR2 SYDVKM. The CDR3 sequence is 15 residues long. CDR3 in DNA: TGTGCCAGCAGTGACCAGGGAGGGCCTTTAAATGAGCAGTTCTTC. It specifies CASSDQGGPLNEQFF.

J is TRBJ2-1 and V is TRBV6-4; 9 positions agree with TRBD2. The V gene end was trimmed by 4 bases and the J gene end by 10 bases; junction bases not matched to a gene: 8. CDR1 and CDR2 (germline): MRHNA, SNTAGT. This CDR3 has 14 residues. Written as DNA, the CDR3 is TGTGCCAGCAGTGCTAGCGGGGTCCTTGACGAGCAGTTCTTC. It encodes CASSASGVLDEQFF.